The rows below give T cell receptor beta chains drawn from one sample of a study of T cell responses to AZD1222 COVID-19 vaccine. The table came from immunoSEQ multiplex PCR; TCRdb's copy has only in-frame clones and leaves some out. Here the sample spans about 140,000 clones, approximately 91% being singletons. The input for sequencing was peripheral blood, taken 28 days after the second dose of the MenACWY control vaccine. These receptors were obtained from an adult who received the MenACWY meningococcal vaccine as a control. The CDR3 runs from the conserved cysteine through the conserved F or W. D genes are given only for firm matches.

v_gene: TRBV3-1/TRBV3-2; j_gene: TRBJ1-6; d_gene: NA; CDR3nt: TGTGCCAGCAGCCAAGATAGCGGGCGCTCAAATTCACCCCTCCACTTT; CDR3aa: CASSQDSGRSNSPLHF
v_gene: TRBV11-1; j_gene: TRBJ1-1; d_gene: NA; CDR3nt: TGTGCCAGCAGCCCCAGTGATTTCGAAGCTTTCTTT; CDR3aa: CASSPSDFEAFF
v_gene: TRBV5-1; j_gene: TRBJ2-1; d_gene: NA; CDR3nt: TGCGCCAGCAGCTTGGAGTTCAGCTCCTACAATGAGCAGTTCTTC; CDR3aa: CASSLEFSSYNEQFF
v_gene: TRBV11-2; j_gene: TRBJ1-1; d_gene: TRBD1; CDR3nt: TGTGCCAGCAGCTTCTGGACAGGGCATCAGGGGCCGAACACTGAAGCTTTCTTT; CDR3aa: CASSFWTGHQGPNTEAFF
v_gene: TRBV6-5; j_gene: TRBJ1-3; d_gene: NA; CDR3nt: TGTGCCAGCAGTCGAACAGGGCCCGGAAACACCATATATTTT; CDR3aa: CASSRTGPGNTIYF
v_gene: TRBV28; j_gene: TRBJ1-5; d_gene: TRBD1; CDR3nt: TGTGCCAGCAGTTTTTGGGGACAGTCCTATCAGCCCCAGCATTTT; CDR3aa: CASSFWGQSYQPQHF
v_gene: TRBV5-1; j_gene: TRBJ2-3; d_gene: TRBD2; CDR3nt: TGCGCCAGCAGCTTGGTAACTAGCGGTAGCACAGATACGCAGTATTTT; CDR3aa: CASSLVTSGSTDTQYF
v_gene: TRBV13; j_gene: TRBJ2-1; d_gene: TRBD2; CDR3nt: TGTGCCAGTGGGACTAGCTGGGATGAGCAGTTCTTC; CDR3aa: CASGTSWDEQFF
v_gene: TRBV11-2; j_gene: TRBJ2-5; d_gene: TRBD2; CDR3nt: TGTGCCAGCAGCTCAGGAGCGGGAGCGATTCAAGAGACCCAGTACTTC; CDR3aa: CASSSGAGAIQETQYF
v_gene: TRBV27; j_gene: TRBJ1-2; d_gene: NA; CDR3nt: TGTGCCAGCAGTCCCATTACAACGGCCTATGGCTACACCTTC; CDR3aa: CASSPITTAYGYTF
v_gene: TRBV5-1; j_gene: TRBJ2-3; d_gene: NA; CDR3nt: TGCGCCAGCAGCAATATCCAGGGGCCAGATACGCAGTATTTT; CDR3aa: CASSNIQGPDTQYF
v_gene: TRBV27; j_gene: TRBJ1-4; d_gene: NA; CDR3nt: TGTGCCAGCAGTTTGGGTGAAAAACTGTTTTTT; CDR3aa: CASSLGEKLFF
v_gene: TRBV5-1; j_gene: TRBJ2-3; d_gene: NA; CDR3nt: TGCGCCAGCAGCTTGGGTGGGGACCCAGATACGCAGTATTTT; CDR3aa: CASSLGGDPDTQYF